Following are 27 T cell receptor beta chains from one sample sequenced in a study of tumor and adjacent non-tumor tissue in lung cancer. RNA was extracted from bulk tissue without any cell sorting. This non-tumor lung sample came from over 3 cm beyond the tumor edge. Three rounds of nested PCR, following a modified ARM-PCR protocol, produced the TCRbeta library. Using its own MiXCR run on the multiplex PCR reads, TCRdb lists one record per CDR3 protein. The table lists under 85,000 distinct CDR3 sequences, more than 65% of them singletons, with less than 50% in the top ten. The sample was distant non-tumor lung tissue. Receptor source: a man between 65 and 85 years old with non-small cell lung cancer.

A remark on this clonotype: Likely a read error: the CDR3 ends without its conserved phenylalanine or tryptophan. This sequence joins TRBV10-3 and TRBJ2-1; 7 nucleotides match TRBD2. This CDR3 has 12 residues. Germline assignment: CDR1 ENHRY and CDR2 SYGVKD. The chain's CDR3 is CGIGREINEQFL. As DNA, the CDR3 is TGTGGCATCGGGCGGGAGATCAATGAGCAGTTCTTA.

This clonotype was counted once. An end of the junction differs from the germline gene, which may be a read error. V is TRBV29-1 and J is TRBJ2-1; TRBD2 is a possible D gene (5 bases). The CDR3 is 16 amino acids. Germline lookup yields CDR1 SQVTM and CDR2 ANQGSEA. The CDR3 region is CSVSLVIGIARHEQFF. CDR3 nucleotide sequence: TGCAGCGTTTCCTTAGTGATTGGGATAGCGCGGCATGAGCAATTCTTC.

On this clonotype itself: At one end, the junction sequence differs from germline, possibly due to a read error. The chain joins TRBV28 to TRBJ1-2; TRBD1 is a possible D gene (6 bases). The CDR3 runs 17 residues. Germline CDR1 reads MDHEN; CDR2 reads SYDVKM. The CDR3 DNA reads TGTGCCAGGAGTTTATTATCGGGCACAGGGCGCACTCGTGGCTACACCTTC. Residues: CARSLLSGTGRTRGYTF.

Concerning this clonotype itself: The junction and the germline gene differ at one end; a read error may be behind it. This chain links TRBV29-1 with TRBJ2-2; weak D call: TRBD1 (7 bases). Germline lookup yields CDR1 SQVTM and CDR2 ANQGSEA. The CDR3 length is 14 residues. The CDR3 loop is CSVGRGGGTGGLFF. CDR3 bases: TGCAGTGTTGGGCGAGGGGGCGGCACCGGGGGGCTGTTTTTT.

This chain joins TRBV11-3 and TRBJ2-1, with D tentatively TRBD2 (6 bases). Per germline, CDR1 SGHNT and CDR2 YENEEA. CDR3 length: 13 amino acids. V was cut by 9 bases and J by 9 bases, with 18 bases left in between. The DNA of the CDR3 is TGTGCCAGATGCACCCAGCAGGAGGGTGAGCAGTTCTTC. Residues: CARCTQQEGEQFF.

Comment on this clonotype: The junction shows a germline mismatch at one end, possibly a read error. The chain links TRBV4-1 to TRBJ2-7, with D tentatively TRBD1 (6 bases). Germline CDR1 and CDR2: MGHRA and YSYEKL. The CDR3 has 14 amino acids. The CDR3 region has the DNA TGCGCTAGCAGCCATGGCCCCAGGGGATACGAGCAGTACTTC. Its protein product is CASSHGPRGYEQYF.

This clonotype was seen a few times. Without the conserved terminal phenylalanine or tryptophan, this CDR3 likely stems from a read error. J is TRBJ2-3 and V is TRBV7-9; D not resolved. Germline loops: CDR1 SEHNR, CDR2 FQNEAQ (reference sequence). There are 12 residues in the CDR3. With 8 bases removed from V and 4 bases from J, the gap between germline ends came to 10 bases. CDR3: CASSGDADTQYL. CDR3 nucleotide sequence: TGTGCCAGCTCTGGGGATGCAGATACGCAGTATTTG.

A note on this clonotype: The junction shows a germline mismatch at one end, possibly a read error. The rearrangement uses TRBV6-5 and TRBJ2-1, with D unclear. In germline, CDR1 is MNHEY, CDR2 SVGAGI. This CDR3 is 16 amino acids long. The DNA of the CDR3 is TGTGCTAGCAGTTACTCGTTCACGCTCCAATCCGATAAGCAGTTCTTC. This gives the protein CASSYSFTLQSDKQFF.

Worth noting for this clonotype: This CDR3 is missing its conserved last phenylalanine or tryptophan, likely due to a read error. The chain uses TRBV10-3 and TRBJ1-2; TRBD1 matches at 7 bases. The CDR3 loop spans 15 amino acids. The V gene's germline CDR1 is ENHRY and CDR2 SYGVKD. The DNA for the CDR3 is TGTGGCATCACTAAGGAACGGGACAGCCTATATGGCTACACCTTA. This encodes CGITKERDSLYGYTL.

With respect to this clonotype: The junction departs from germline at one end; a sequencing error may be responsible. The chain carries TRBV29-1 and TRBJ1-1, with no clear D. The CDR3 is 12 residues long. The germline CDR1 and CDR2 sequences are SQVTM and ANQGSEA. The CDR3 sequence: CSVEDLGTEALF. CDR3 bases: TGTAGCGTTGAAGACTTAGGAACTGAAGCTCTCTTT.

This clonotype was detected many times. This chain connects TRBV6-2 or TRBV6-3 to TRBJ2-2; 8 bases fit TRBD2. The length of the CDR3 is 15 residues. The germline V gene has CDR1 MNHEY and CDR2 SVGEGT. The V and J ends lost 3 bases and 6 bases, in that order; junction bases with no gene match: 6. The CDR3 region has the DNA TGTGCCAGCAGTTATTCAGTAGCGGGATCCGGGGAGCTGTTTTTT. Translation gives CASSYSVAGSGELFF.

This chain links TRBV6-6 with TRBJ2-7; D unresolved. Germline V lookup: CDR1 MNHNY, CDR2 SVGAGI (reference sequence). The V end was cut by 5 bases, the J end by 7 bases, with 18 bases between. CDR3 length: 14 residues. The DNA of the CDR3 is TGTGCCAGCAGTACCCACTGGAACACAAGAGAGCAGTACTTC. Translating it yields CASSTHWNTREQYF.

Details on this clonotype: With a much larger clone just one base away, this may be a read error. The chain employs TRBV20-1 and TRBJ2-1, with 9 bases lining up with TRBD2. Germline trimming cut 5 bases from V and 6 bases from J; bases unmatched to any gene: 5. Germline lookup yields CDR1 DFQATT and CDR2 SNEGSKA (reference sequence). This CDR3 is built from 13 residues. The CDR3 nucleotides are TGCAGTGCTGTTCAGACTAGCGGCAATGAGCAGTTCTTC. As protein: CSAVQTSGNEQFF.

The chain recombines TRBV4-2 with TRBJ2-3, with D possibly TRBD1 on 6 matching bases. CDR1 and CDR2 from the germline V gene are LGHNA and YNFKEQ. The CDR3 consists of 17 residues. Deletions cut 0 bases from V and 5 bases from J, with 18 bases between. The CDR3 loop is CASSQELLGQGRDTQYF. CDR3 coding DNA: TGTGCCAGCAGCCAAGAATTACTGGGTCAGGGGAGAGATACGCAGTATTTT.

The CDR3: CACRPFVGERREAFF. The CDR3 DNA is TGTGCCTGTCGACCTTTTGTGGGAGAAAGAAGAGAAGCTTTCTTT. The chain is built from TRBV6-2 or TRBV6-3 and TRBJ1-1; D ambiguous. V lost 11 bases and J lost 8, with 27 bases in between. The CDR3 totals 15 residues. Germline loops: CDR1 MNHEY, CDR2 SVGEGT.

Concerning this clonotype itself: A junction boundary mismatches the germline segment, possibly from a read error. The chain joins TRBV5-6 to TRBJ2-7; perhaps TRBD1 as D (6 bases). The germline CDR1 and CDR2 sequences are SGHDT and YYEEEE. The CDR3 length is 14 residues. CDR3 in amino acids: CASTWGQSSYEHYF. The CDR3 DNA follows: TGTGCCAGCACCTGGGGGCAGAGCTCCTACGAGCACTACTTC.

This clonotype was recorded once. One base away lies a much larger clone, so this may be a sequencing read error. V and J are TRBV5-4 and TRBJ2-3, with TRBD2 matching 13 bases. The V segment lost 2 bases and the J segment 4 bases; nucleotides outside the gene matches: 7. The CDR3 sequence is 17 residues long. Germline V gene lookup returns CDR1 SGHNT and CDR2 YYREEE (reference sequence). CDR3 sequence reads: CASSFNDGTSGADTQYF. The CDR3 coding sequence is TGTGCCAGCAGCTTCAATGACGGGACTAGCGGGGCAGATACGCAGTATTTT. The variable domain in full, with the rest retrieved from reference TRBV5-4 and TRBJ2-3, is ETGVTQSPTHLIKTRGQQVTLRCSSQSGHNTVSWYQQALGQGPQFIFQYYREEENGRGNFPPRFSGLQFPNYSSELNVNALELDDSALYLCASSFNDGTSGADTQYFGPGTRLTVL.

Worth noting for this clonotype: The junction does not match germline at one end; this may be a read error. The V and J genes are TRBV5-1 and TRBJ1-5; the D gene is possibly TRBD1 (5 bases). The CDR3 loop spans 15 amino acids. Germline assignment: CDR1 SGHRS and CDR2 YFSETQ. Here the CDR3 reads CTSSLGGRMDQPQHF. The CDR3, as DNA: TGCACCAGCAGCTTGGGGGGACGGATGGATCAGCCCCAGCATTTT. Together with reference TRBV5-1 and TRBJ1-5, the CDR3 gives the full variable domain: KAGVTQTPRYLIKTRGQQVTLSCSPISGHRSVSWYQQTPGQGLQFLFEYFSETQRNKGNFPGRFSGRQFSNSRSEMNVSTLELGDSALYLCTSSLGGRMDQPQHFGDGTRLSIL.

V is TRBV5-1 and J is TRBJ2-7; TRBD1 or TRBD2 may be the D gene (5 bases each). V was cut by 0 bases and J by 3 bases, with 7 bases left in between. The germline V gene has CDR1 SGHRS and CDR2 YFSETQ. The CDR3 covers 13 residues. Written as DNA, the CDR3 is TGCGCCAGCAGCTTGGATGGGGGCTACGAGCAGTACTTC. Translated, it gives CASSLDGGYEQYF.

This clonotype showed up many times. This chain's CDR3 is CASSAGYEQYF. DNA of the CDR3: TGCGCCAGCAGTGCCGGCTACGAGCAGTACTTC. V gene TRBV10-1 combines with J gene TRBJ2-7; no definite D call. CDR1 and CDR2 (germline): WNHNN, SYGVQD (reference sequence). The CDR3 extends over 11 amino acids. The germline V and J ends were trimmed by 4 bases and 3 bases, with 4 bases remaining between them.

This chain connects TRBV24-1 to TRBJ1-1; D is undetermined. Germline CDR1 reads KGHDR; CDR2 reads SFDVKD. This CDR3 has 13 amino acids. V lost 7 bases and J lost 1, with 9 bases in between. CDR3 sequence reads: CATRNVGNTEAFF. As DNA, the CDR3 is TGTGCCACCAGGAATGTCGGGAACACTGAAGCTTTCTTT.

Regarding this clonotype: This sequence may be a read error, since a much larger clone differs from it by one base. The genes are TRBV28 and TRBJ1-5, with no clear D. CDR3 size: 14 residues. Germline V lookup: CDR1 MDHEN, CDR2 SYDVKM. The CDR3 reads CTSSLFGGYQPQHF. The CDR3 DNA sequence: TGTACCAGCAGTTTATTCGGAGGGTATCAGCCCCAGCATTTT.

To note about this clonotype: This may be a read error: a much more frequent sequence differs by one nucleotide. The rearrangement joins TRBV10-3 to TRBJ1-2, with 8 bases lining up with TRBD1. Germline lookup yields CDR1 ENHRY and CDR2 SYGVKD. This CDR3 is 13 amino acids long. CDR3 coding DNA: TGTGCCATCACAGGGGGCGAAAGGAATGGCCACACCTTC. This encodes CAITGGERNGHTF.

This clonotype was detected only a few times. The chain carries TRBV20-1 and TRBJ1-1; D might be TRBD1 (6 bases). The CDR3 has 13 residues. Germline V gives CDR1 DFQATT, CDR2 SNEGSKA (reference sequence). The DNA of the CDR3 is TGCGTGGGGGCAGACACCATGAACACTGAAGCTTTCTTT. This translates into CVGADTMNTEAFF.

Details on this clonotype: No conserved phenylalanine or tryptophan ends this CDR3, so it is likely a read error. The limits of the CDR3 on the DNA are not certain, so only TCRdb's listed CDR3 is given. The V and J genes are TRBV29-1 and TRBJ2-5; the listed D gene, TRBD1, was not tested against the DNA. The V gene's germline CDR1 is SQVTM and CDR2 ANQGSEA. The CDR3 extends over 16 residues, inclusive of both ends. CDR3 sequence reads: CSAKPYLQTGQDTQYL.

This chain uses TRBV11-2 with TRBJ2-3, with a tentative D call TRBD1 (5 bases). CDR1 is SGHAT and CDR2 is FQNNGV in the germline V gene. V lost 7 bases and J 5 bases, leaving 16 bases between the germline ends. The CDR3 has 14 amino acids. CDR3 nucleotides: TGTGCCAGCAACTCACAGGAGTTCTTAGATACGCAGTATTTT. It codes for CASNSQEFLDTQYF. Filled out from reference TRBV11-2 and TRBJ2-3, the complete variable domain reads EAGVAQSPRYKIIEKRQSVAFWCNPISGHATLYWYQQILGQGPKLLIQFQNNGVVDDSQLPKDRFSAERLKGVDSTLKIQPAKLEDSAVYLCASNSQEFLDTQYFGPGTRLTVL.

This clonotype was seen a single time. Lacking the conserved final phenylalanine or tryptophan, this CDR3 likely reflects a read error. The CDR3 here is CASSSNEGYTL. DNA of the CDR3: TGTGCCAGCAGTTCAAACGAAGGCTACACCCTC. This chain joins TRBV12-3 or TRBV12-4 and TRBJ1-2; no reliable D call. The V end lost 4 bases, the J end lost 8 bases, and 8 bases lay between the germline ends. This CDR3 spans 11 amino acids.